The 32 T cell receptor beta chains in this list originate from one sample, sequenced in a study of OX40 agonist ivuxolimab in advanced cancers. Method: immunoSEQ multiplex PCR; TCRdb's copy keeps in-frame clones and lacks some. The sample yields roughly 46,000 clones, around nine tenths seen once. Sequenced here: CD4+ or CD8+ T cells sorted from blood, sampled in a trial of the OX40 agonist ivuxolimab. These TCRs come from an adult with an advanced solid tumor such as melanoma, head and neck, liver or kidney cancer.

CDR3 loop: CASSSTQGARNTEAFF. The CDR3, as DNA: TGTGCCAGTAGTTCCACTCAGGGGGCGCGGAACACTGAAGCTTTCTTT. V gene TRBV19 combines with J gene TRBJ1-1; TRBD1 matches at 8 bases. This CDR3 comprises 16 residues. Germline V gene data show CDR1 as LNHDA and CDR2 as SQIVND (reference sequence). V trimming: 5 bases; J trimming: 1 base; junction bases outside the gene matches: 9.

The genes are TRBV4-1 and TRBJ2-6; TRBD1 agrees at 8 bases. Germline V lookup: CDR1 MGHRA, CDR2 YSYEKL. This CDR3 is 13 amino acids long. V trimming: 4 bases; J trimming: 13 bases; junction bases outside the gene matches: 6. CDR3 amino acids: CASSPDRATVLTF. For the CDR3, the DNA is TGCGCCAGCAGCCCGGACAGGGCCACGGTCCTGACTTTC.

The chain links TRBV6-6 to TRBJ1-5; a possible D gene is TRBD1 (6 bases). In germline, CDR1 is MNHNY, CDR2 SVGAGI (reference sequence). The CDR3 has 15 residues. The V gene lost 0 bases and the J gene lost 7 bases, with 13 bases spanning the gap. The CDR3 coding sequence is TGTGCCAGCAGTTACTCGGGGGGGCCAGGGCAGCCCCAGCATTTT. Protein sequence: CASSYSGGPGQPQHF.

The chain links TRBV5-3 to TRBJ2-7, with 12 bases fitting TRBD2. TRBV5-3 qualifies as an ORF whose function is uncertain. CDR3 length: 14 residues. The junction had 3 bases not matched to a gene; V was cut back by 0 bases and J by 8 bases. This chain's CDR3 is CARSLGLAGGQQYF. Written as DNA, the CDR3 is TGTGCCAGAAGCTTGGGTCTAGCGGGAGGGCAGCAGTACTTC.

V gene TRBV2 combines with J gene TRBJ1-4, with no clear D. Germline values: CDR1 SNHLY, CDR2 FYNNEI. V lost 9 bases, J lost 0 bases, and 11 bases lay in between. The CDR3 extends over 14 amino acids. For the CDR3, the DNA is TGTGCCAGTCGAGACACGGCAACTAATGAAAAACTGTTTTTT. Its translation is CASRDTATNEKLFF.

DNA of the CDR3: TGTGCCATCAGTGACTATGAGGGGGGACCCTACGAGCAGTACTTC. This encodes CAISDYEGGPYEQYF. The chain is built from TRBV10-3 and TRBJ2-7, with D perhaps assigned TRBD1 or TRBD2 (6 bases each). Trimming stripped 3 bases from V and 2 bases from J, with 14 bases between. Germline CDR1 reads ENHRY; CDR2 reads SYGVKD. The CDR3 loop spans 15 amino acids.

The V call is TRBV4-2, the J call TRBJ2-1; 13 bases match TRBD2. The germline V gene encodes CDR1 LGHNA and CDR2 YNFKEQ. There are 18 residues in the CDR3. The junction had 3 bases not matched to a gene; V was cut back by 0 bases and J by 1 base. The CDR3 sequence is CASSQDGTSGISYNEQFF. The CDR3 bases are TGTGCCAGCAGCCAAGATGGGACTAGCGGGATTTCCTACAATGAGCAGTTCTTC.

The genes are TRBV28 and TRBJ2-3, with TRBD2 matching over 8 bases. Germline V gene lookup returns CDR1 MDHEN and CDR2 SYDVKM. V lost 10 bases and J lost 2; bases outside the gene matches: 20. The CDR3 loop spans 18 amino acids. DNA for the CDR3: TGTGCCACCCAGACGCGGGCGTGGCGGGAGGCCTTCACAGATACGCAGTATTTT. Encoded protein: CATQTRAWREAFTDTQYF.

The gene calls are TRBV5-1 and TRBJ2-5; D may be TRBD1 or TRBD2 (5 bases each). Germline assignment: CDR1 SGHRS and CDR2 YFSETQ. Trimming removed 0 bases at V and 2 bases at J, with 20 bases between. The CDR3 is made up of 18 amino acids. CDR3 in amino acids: CASSLGPGRGAAQETQYF. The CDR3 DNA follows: TGCGCCAGCAGCTTGGGCCCTGGTAGAGGGGCGGCTCAAGAGACCCAGTACTTC.

The CDR3 region is CASTFLGHSYEQYF. Here the CDR3 DNA reads TGTGCCAGCACTTTCCTCGGGCACTCCTACGAGCAGTACTTC. The V gene is TRBV2, the J gene TRBJ2-7; no firm D call. Germline V gives CDR1 SNHLY, CDR2 FYNNEI. This CDR3 contains 14 residues. V was cut by 7 bases and J by 0 bases, with 13 bases left in between. Full variable domain (rest looked up from reference TRBV2 and TRBJ2-7): EPEVTQTPSHQVTQMGQEVILRCVPISNHLYFYWYRQILGQKVEFLVSFYNNEISEKSEIFDDQFSVERPDGSNFTLKIRSTKLEDSAMYFCASTFLGHSYEQYFGPGTRLTVT.

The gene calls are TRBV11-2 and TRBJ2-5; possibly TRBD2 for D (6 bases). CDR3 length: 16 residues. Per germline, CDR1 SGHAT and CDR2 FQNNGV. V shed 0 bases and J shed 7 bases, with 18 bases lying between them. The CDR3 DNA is TGTGCCAGCAGCTTAGACCCGGGAGCGGGCCTAGGGACCCAGTACTTC. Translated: CASSLDPGAGLGTQYF.

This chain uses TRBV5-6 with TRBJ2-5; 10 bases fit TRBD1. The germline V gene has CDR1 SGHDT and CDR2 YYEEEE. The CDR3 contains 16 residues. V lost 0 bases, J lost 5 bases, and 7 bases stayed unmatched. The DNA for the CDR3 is TGTGCCAGCAGCTTGGGTGGGACAGGGGATCGGGAGACCCAGTACTTC. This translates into CASSLGGTGDRETQYF.

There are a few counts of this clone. CDR3 amino acids: CASSQFPRDLATEAFF. In DNA form, the CDR3 reads TGCGCCAGCAGCCAATTCCCGCGGGATTTAGCCACTGAAGCTTTCTTT. This chain connects TRBV4-1 to TRBJ1-1; D unclear. Germline loops: CDR1 MGHRA, CDR2 YSYEKL. CDR3 length: 16 amino acids. Trimming shortened V by 2 bases and J by 4 bases, and 17 bases separated the two germline ends.

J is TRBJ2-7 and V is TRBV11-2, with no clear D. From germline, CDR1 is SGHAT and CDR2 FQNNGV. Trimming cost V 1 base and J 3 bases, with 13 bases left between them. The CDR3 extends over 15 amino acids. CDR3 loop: CASSLGLSSGYEQYF. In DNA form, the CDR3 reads TGTGCCAGCAGCTTAGGACTCTCATCGGGCTACGAGCAGTACTTC.

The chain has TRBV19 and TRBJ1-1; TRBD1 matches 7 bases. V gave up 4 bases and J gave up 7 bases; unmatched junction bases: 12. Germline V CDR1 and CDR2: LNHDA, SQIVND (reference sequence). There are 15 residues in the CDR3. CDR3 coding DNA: TGTGCCAGTAGTACCGGACAGGTTTCTACCATTGAAGCTTTCTTT. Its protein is CASSTGQVSTIEAFF.

CDR3 sequence reads: CASSFWGGSYGYTF. CDR3 in DNA: TGTGCCAGCAGCTTCTGGGGGGGCTCCTATGGCTACACCTTC. The V call is TRBV7-2, the J call TRBJ1-2; TRBD1 is a possible D gene (6 bases). Between the trimmed V and J ends, which lost 3 bases and 4 bases, there was a span of 12 bases. Germline V gene lookup returns CDR1 SGHTA and CDR2 FQGNSA. This CDR3 is 14 amino acids long.

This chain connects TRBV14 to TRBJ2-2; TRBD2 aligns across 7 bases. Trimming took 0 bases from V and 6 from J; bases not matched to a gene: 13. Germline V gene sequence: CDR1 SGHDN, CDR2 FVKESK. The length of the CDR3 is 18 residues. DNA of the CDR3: TGTGCCAGCAGCCAAGATATATACCCTCCGCGGGAGCCCGGGGAGCTGTTTTTT. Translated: CASSQDIYPPREPGELFF. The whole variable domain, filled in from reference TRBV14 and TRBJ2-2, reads EAGVTQFPSHSVIEKGQTVTLRCDPISGHDNLYWYRRVMGKEIKFLLHFVKESKQDESGMPNNRFLAERTGGTYSTLKVQPAELEDSGVYFCASSQDIYPPREPGELFFGEGSRLTVL.

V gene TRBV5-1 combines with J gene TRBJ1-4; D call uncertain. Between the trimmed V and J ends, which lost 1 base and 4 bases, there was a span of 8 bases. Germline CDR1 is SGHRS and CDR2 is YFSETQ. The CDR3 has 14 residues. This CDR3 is CASSLTAVNEKLFF. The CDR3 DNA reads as TGCGCCAGCAGCTTGACCGCAGTTAATGAAAAACTGTTTTTT.

Here the CDR3 DNA reads TGTGCCAGCAGTAGCCCGTTGTGGCTAGCGGGAAACAATGAGCAGTTCTTC. Amino acid sequence: CASSSPLWLAGNNEQFF. The rearrangement joins TRBV27 to TRBJ2-1, with TRBD2 identical over 9 bases. Trimming took 5 bases from V and 5 from J; bases not matched to a gene: 13. The CDR3 sequence is 17 residues long. CDR1 MNHEY and CDR2 SMNVEV come from the germline V gene (reference sequence).

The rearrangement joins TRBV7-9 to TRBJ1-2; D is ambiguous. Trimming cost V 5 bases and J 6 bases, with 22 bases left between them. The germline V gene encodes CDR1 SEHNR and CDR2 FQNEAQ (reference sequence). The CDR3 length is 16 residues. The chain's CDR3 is CASSPLSPSSTDGYTF. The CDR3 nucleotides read TGTGCCAGCAGCCCCCTTTCTCCCTCATCTACGGATGGCTACACCTTC.

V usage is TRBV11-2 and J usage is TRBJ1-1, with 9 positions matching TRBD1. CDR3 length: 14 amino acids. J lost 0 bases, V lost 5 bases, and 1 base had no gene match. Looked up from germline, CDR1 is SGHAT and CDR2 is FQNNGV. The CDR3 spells CASSHRGLNTEAFF. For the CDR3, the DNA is TGTGCCAGCAGCCACAGGGGGCTGAACACTGAAGCTTTCTTT.

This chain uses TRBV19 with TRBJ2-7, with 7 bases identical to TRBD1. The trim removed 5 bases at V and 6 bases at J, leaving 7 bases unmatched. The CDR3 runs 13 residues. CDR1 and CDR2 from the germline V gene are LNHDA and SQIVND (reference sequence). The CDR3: CASSVTGKREQYF. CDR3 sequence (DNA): TGTGCCAGTAGTGTGACAGGGAAACGCGAGCAGTACTTC.

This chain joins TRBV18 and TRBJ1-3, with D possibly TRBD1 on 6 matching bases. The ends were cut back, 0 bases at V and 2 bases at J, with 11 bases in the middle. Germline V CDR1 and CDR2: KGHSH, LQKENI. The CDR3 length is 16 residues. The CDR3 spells CASSPPGSGAGNTIYF. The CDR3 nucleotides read TGTGCCAGCTCACCACCCGGGTCAGGGGCTGGAAACACCATATATTTT. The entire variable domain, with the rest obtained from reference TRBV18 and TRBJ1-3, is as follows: NAGVMQNPRHLVRRRGQEARLRCSPMKGHSHVYWYRQLPEEGLKFMVYLQKENIIDESGMPKERFSAEFPKEGPSILRIQQVVRGDSAAYFCASSPPGSGAGNTIYFGEGSWLTVV.

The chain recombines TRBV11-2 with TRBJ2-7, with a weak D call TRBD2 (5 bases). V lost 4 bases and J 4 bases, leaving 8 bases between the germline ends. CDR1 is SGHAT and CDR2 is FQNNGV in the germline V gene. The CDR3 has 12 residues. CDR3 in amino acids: CASSSGSYEQYF. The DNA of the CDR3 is TGTGCCAGCAGCTCGGGGTCTTACGAGCAGTACTTC. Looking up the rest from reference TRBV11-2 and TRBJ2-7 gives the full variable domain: EAGVAQSPRYKIIEKRQSVAFWCNPISGHATLYWYQQILGQGPKLLIQFQNNGVVDDSQLPKDRFSAERLKGVDSTLKIQPAKLEDSAVYLCASSSGSYEQYFGPGTRLTVT.

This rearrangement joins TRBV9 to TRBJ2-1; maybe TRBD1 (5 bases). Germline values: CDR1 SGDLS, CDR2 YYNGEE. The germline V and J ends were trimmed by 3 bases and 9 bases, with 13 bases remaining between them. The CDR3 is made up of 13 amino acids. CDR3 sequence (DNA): TGTGCCAGCAGCGGCCCAGGGAACCTTGAGCAGTTCTTC. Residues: CASSGPGNLEQFF.

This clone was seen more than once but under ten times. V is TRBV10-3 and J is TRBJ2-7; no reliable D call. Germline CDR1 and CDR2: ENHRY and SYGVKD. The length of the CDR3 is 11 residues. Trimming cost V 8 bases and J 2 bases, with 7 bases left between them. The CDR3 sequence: CAIGSPYEQYF. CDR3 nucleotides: TGTGCCATCGGTTCTCCCTACGAGCAGTACTTC.

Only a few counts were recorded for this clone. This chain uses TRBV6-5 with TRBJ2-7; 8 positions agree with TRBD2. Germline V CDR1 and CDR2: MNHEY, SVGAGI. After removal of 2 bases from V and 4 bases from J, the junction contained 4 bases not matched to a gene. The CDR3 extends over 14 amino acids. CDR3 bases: TGTGCCAGCAGTTACGCGGGAGGCTTGTACGAGCAGTACTTC. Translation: CASSYAGGLYEQYF.

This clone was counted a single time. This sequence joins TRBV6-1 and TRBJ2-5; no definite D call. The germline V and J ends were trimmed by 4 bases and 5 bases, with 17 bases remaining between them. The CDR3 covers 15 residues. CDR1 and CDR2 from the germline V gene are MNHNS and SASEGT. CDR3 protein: CASSAEGINGETQYF. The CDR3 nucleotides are TGTGCCAGCAGTGCCGAAGGGATTAATGGGGAGACCCAGTACTTC.

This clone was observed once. In DNA, the CDR3 is TGTGCCAGCAGCCGAACGCCGGGGGCAGGGGTCGAGCAGTACTTC. The encoded protein is CASSRTPGAGVEQYF. The genes are TRBV7-2 and TRBJ2-7, with D tentatively TRBD1 or TRBD2 (6 bases each). This CDR3 has 15 residues. Deletions cut 5 bases from V and 6 bases from J, with 20 bases between. Germline loops: CDR1 SGHTA, CDR2 FQGNSA.

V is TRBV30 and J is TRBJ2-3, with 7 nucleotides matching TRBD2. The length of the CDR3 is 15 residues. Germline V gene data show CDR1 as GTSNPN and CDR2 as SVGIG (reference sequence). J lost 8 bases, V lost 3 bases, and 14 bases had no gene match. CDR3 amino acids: CAWSGALALAGTQYF. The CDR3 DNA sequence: TGTGCCTGGAGCGGCGCACTGGCCTTAGCGGGTACGCAGTATTTT.

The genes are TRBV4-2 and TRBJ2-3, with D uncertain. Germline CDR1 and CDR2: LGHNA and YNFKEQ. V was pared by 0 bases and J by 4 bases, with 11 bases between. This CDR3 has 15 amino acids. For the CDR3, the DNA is TGTGCCAGCAGCCAAGATCCAGCTACATCAGATACGCAGTATTTT. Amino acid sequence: CASSQDPATSDTQYF.

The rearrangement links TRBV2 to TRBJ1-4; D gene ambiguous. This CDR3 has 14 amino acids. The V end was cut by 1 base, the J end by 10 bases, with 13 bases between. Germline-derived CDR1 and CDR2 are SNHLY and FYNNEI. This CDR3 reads CASSEEASEGKLFF. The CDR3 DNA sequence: TGTGCCAGCAGTGAAGAGGCCTCAGAAGGAAAACTGTTTTTT.